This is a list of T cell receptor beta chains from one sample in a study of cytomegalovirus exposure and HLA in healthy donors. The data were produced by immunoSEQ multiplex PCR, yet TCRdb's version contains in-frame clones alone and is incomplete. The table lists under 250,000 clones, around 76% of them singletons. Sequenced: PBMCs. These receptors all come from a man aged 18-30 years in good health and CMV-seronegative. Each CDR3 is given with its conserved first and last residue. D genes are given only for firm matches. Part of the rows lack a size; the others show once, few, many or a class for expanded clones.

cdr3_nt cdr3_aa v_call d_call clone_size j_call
TGCGCCAGCAGCCAAGGGAGTACCTCCTACAATGAGCAGTTCTTC CASSQGSTSYNEQFF TRBV4-1 NA NA TRBJ2-1
TGTGCCAGCAGCTTGGGGGCTGGGGTGGACAATGAGCAGTTCTTC CASSLGAGVDNEQFF TRBV7-8 NA NA TRBJ2-1
TGTGCCAGCAGCCCCCCCGGGACAGGGATTACAGATACGCAGTATTTT CASSPPGTGITDTQYF TRBV7-9 TRBD1 NA TRBJ2-3
TGTGCCAGCCTTGACAGGGTAGACTACAATGAGCAGTTCTTC CASLDRVDYNEQFF TRBV25-1 TRBD1 NA TRBJ2-1
TGTGCCAGCAGCCCCGAGGATGAAAAACTGTTTTTT CASSPEDEKLFF TRBV4-2 NA NA TRBJ1-4
TGTGCCTACAGGTCCTACAATGAGCAGTTCTTC CAYRSYNEQFF TRBV30 NA NA TRBJ2-1
TGTGCCAGCAGTGGGACAGGGATCCCAGATACGCAGTATTTT CASSGTGIPDTQYF TRBV2 TRBD1 NA TRBJ2-3
TGTGCCTGGAGTGGGCAGGGGGGCACTGAAGCTTTCTTT CAWSGQGGTEAFF TRBV30 TRBD1 NA TRBJ1-1
TGTGCCTGTGGACTAGCGGGTTCCCCCGAGCAGTACTTC CACGLAGSPEQYF TRBV30 TRBD2 few TRBJ2-7
TGTGCCAGCAGCTTAGTCTGGACGGGACAAGAGACCCAGTACTTC CASSLVWTGQETQYF TRBV11-2 NA NA TRBJ2-5
TGTGCCAGCAGCTTAGGACGAGCGGGAGCCAGCGAGCAGTACTTC CASSLGRAGASEQYF TRBV7-9 TRBD2 NA TRBJ2-7
TGTGCCAGCAGCTTGGGTAGCGGGAGTGGGGACAATGAGCAGTTCTTC CASSLGSGSGDNEQFF TRBV5-4 TRBD2 NA TRBJ2-1
TGTGCCAGCAGCTTAGCGCTACTAGCGGGAGAAAACACCGGGGAGCTGTTTTTT CASSLALLAGENTGELFF TRBV7-9 TRBD2 NA TRBJ2-2
TGTGCCAGCAGTGCTCAGGGATCCCTCAAATACAATGAGCAGTTCTTC CASSAQGSLKYNEQFF TRBV25-1 NA NA TRBJ2-1
TGCGCCAGCAGTGAGGTGGTAGCGGGATATAACGACGAGCAGTACTTC CASSEVVAGYNDEQYF TRBV10-2 TRBD2 NA TRBJ2-7
TGTGCCAGCAGCTTAGGACAGATCTACGAGCAGTACTTC CASSLGQIYEQYF TRBV7-2 NA NA TRBJ2-7
TGTGCCAGTAGTCCCCCCAGTGTACAGGGATATCAGCCCCAGCATTTT CASSPPSVQGYQPQHF TRBV19 NA NA TRBJ1-5
TGTGCCAGCACCCCGACTAGTATTCTATACAATGAGCAGTTCTTC CASTPTSILYNEQFF TRBV7-2 NA NA TRBJ2-1
TGTGCCAGCAGCTTAGCGCTCGGACAGAGTAGGGATGGCTACACCTTC CASSLALGQSRDGYTF TRBV7-9 NA NA TRBJ1-2
TGTGCCAGCAGGGGGGGGGCAGGAAGGGCCTACGAGCAGTACTTC CASRGGAGRAYEQYF TRBV7-6 NA NA TRBJ2-7
TGTGCCAGCAGCGATAACCGGGACAGCTCCTTCTATGGCTACACCTTC CASSDNRDSSFYGYTF TRBV5-8 TRBD1 few TRBJ1-2
TGCGCCAGCAGCCAAGTAACTAGCGGGCCCTCCTACGAGCAGTACTTC CASSQVTSGPSYEQYF TRBV4-1 TRBD2 NA TRBJ2-7